What follows are 29 T cell receptor beta chains derived from one specimen sequenced in a study of radiotherapy plus CTLA-4 blockade in lung cancer. Sequencing used immunoSEQ multiplex PCR; TCRdb keeps in-frame clones, though not all of them. The repertoire consists of 80,000 to 95,000 clones, with 82% occurring once and the leading ten covering under 30%. The sample here was peripheral blood, taken from a patient treated with radiotherapy plus ipilimumab. The receptors come from a human donor with non-small cell lung cancer that progressed on radiotherapy plus ipilimumab.

This chain links TRBV9 with TRBJ2-2; tentative D call: TRBD2 (6 bases). Germline CDR1 SGDLS, CDR2 YYNGEE. The CDR3 sequence is 16 residues long. Trimming removed 0 bases at V and 6 bases at J, with 15 bases between. CDR3 DNA: TGTGCCAGCAGCGTAGATGGAGGGAGGAGGCCCGGGGAGCTGTTTTTT. Residues: CASSVDGGRRPGELFF. Drawing the rest from reference TRBV9 and TRBJ2-2, the complete variable domain is DSGVTQTPKHLITATGQRVTLRCSPRSGDLSVYWYQQSLDQGLQFLIQYYNGEERAKGNILERFSAQQFPDLHSELNLSSLELGDSALYFCASSVDGGRRPGELFFGEGSRLTVL.

The rearrangement links TRBV28 to TRBJ1-1, with D possibly matching TRBD1 (6 bases). Trimming pared 1 base from V and 5 bases from J, leaving 11 bases between. In germline, CDR1 is MDHEN, CDR2 SYDVKM. The CDR3 consists of 14 residues. The CDR3 DNA is TGTGCCAGCAGTTTATATAAAACAGGGACTGAAGCTTTCTTT. Its translation is CASSLYKTGTEAFF.

The chain couples TRBV9 to TRBJ2-1; 11 nucleotides align to TRBD2. With V trimmed by 1 base and J by 7 bases, 4 bases remained unmatched. The germline V gene has CDR1 SGDLS and CDR2 YYNGEE. This CDR3 has 15 amino acids. CDR3 residues: CASSVTSGRGNEQFF. DNA of the CDR3: TGTGCCAGCAGCGTAACTAGCGGGAGAGGGAATGAGCAGTTCTTC.

The chain joins TRBV19 to TRBJ2-3; no definite D call. Germline-derived CDR1 and CDR2 are LNHDA and SQIVND (reference sequence). Trimming cost V 6 bases and J 1 base, with 8 bases left between them. The CDR3 covers 13 residues. The CDR3 region has the DNA TGTGCCAGTAGGATCCCCCGCACAGATACGCAGTATTTT. Amino acid sequence: CASRIPRTDTQYF.

This clone was observed once. The genes are TRBV9 and TRBJ2-3; 12 bases line up with TRBD2. Germline values: CDR1 SGDLS, CDR2 YYNGEE. V dropped 0 bases and J dropped 4; count of bases not matched to a gene: 3. The CDR3 has 16 residues. The CDR3 DNA is TGTGCCAGCAGCGTAGGACTAGCGGGAGTGGCAGATACGCAGTATTTT. Amino acids: CASSVGLAGVADTQYF.

In this sample, this clone turned up a few times. The chain carries TRBV2 and TRBJ1-1; no reliable D call. The CDR3 sequence is 10 residues long. Germline V lookup: CDR1 SNHLY, CDR2 FYNNEI. Trimming stripped 6 bases from V and 3 bases from J, with 2 bases between. The CDR3 nucleotides read TGTGCCAGCAGATACACTGAAGCTTTCTTT. This encodes CASRYTEAFF.

The genes are TRBV6-6 and TRBJ2-7, with a possible D match to TRBD1 (6 bases). V lost 6 bases, J lost 3 bases, and 18 bases lay in between. The germline V gene has CDR1 MNHNY and CDR2 SVGAGI (reference sequence). This CDR3 has 15 amino acids. In DNA form, the CDR3 reads TGTGCCAGCAGCGACCATGGGCAGGGGCACTACGAGCAGTACTTC. Its translation: CASSDHGQGHYEQYF.

The chain combines TRBV19 with TRBJ1-2; TRBD1 matches at 8 bases. V was pared by 5 bases and J by 2 bases, with 10 bases of the junction left unmatched. From germline, CDR1 is LNHDA and CDR2 SQIVND (reference sequence). The CDR3 covers 16 residues. CDR3 DNA sequence: TGTGCCAGTAGTGACGCCCAGGGGGCGGGAAACTATGGCTACACCTTC. Translated: CASSDAQGAGNYGYTF.

This chain uses TRBV11-2 with TRBJ2-7, with D perhaps TRBD1 or TRBD2 (5 bases each). Deletions cut 0 bases from V and 2 bases from J, with 8 bases between. The CDR3 has 14 amino acids. Germline V gives CDR1 SGHAT, CDR2 FQNNGV. In nucleotides, the CDR3 is TGTGCCAGCAGCTTAGACGGGGCCCCCTACGAGCAGTACGTC. The encoded protein is CASSLDGAPYEQYV.

The chain uses TRBV5-8 and TRBJ2-7, with 8 bases fitting TRBD2. The length of the CDR3 is 14 residues. The germline CDR1 and CDR2 sequences are SGHTS and YDEGEE. J gave up 3 bases and V 4 bases, and 6 bases lay outside the gene matches. The CDR3 loop is CASSQLAEYYEQYV. The DNA of the CDR3 is TGTGCCAGCAGCCAACTAGCGGAGTACTACGAGCAGTACGTC.

This clone appeared a single time. The chain recombines TRBV7-9 with TRBJ2-7; weak D call: TRBD1 (6 bases). This CDR3 has 13 amino acids. Germline assignment: CDR1 SEHNR and CDR2 FQNEAQ (reference sequence). Deletions cut 4 bases from V and 6 bases from J, with 13 bases between. This CDR3 reads CASSYSGEGEQYF. CDR3 coding DNA: TGTGCCAGCAGCTACTCAGGGGAAGGCGAGCAGTACTTC.

This chain links TRBV11-2 with TRBJ2-3; 7 nucleotides line up with TRBD2. The germline V gene has CDR1 SGHAT and CDR2 FQNNGV. J lost 1 base, V lost 5 bases, and 0 bases had no gene match. This CDR3 has 13 amino acids. CDR3 loop: CASSRGGTDTQYF. CDR3 nucleotide sequence: TGTGCCAGCAGCCGGGGGGGCACAGATACGCAGTATTTT.

V is TRBV10-3 and J is TRBJ2-5, with D perhaps TRBD1 or TRBD2 (5 bases each). CDR1 is ENHRY and CDR2 is SYGVKD in the germline V gene. The ends were cut back, 0 bases at V and 11 bases at J, with 10 bases in the middle. The CDR3 has 12 residues. CDR3 protein: CAISESGTLQYF. CDR3 in DNA: TGTGCCATCAGTGAGTCGGGGACCCTACAGTACTTC.

The chain couples TRBV5-1 to TRBJ2-3, with 11 positions matching TRBD2. CDR3 length: 15 amino acids. CDR1 and CDR2 from the germline V gene are SGHRS and YFSETQ. V shed 2 bases and J 3 bases; nucleotides not matched to a gene: 2. The CDR3 reads CASSFRLAGTDTQYF. CDR3 DNA sequence: TGCGCCAGCAGCTTCCGACTAGCGGGGACAGATACGCAGTATTTT.

V is TRBV5-1 and J is TRBJ2-7; D is perhaps TRBD2 (6 bases). Germline loops: CDR1 SGHRS, CDR2 YFSETQ. The CDR3 has 15 amino acids. Trimming removed 0 bases from V and 3 bases from J, with 13 bases in between. The CDR3 region has the DNA TGCGCCAGCAGCTTGGGGATGGGGACTGGCTACGAGCAGTACTTC. This encodes CASSLGMGTGYEQYF.

This clone was counted only a few times. The chain uses TRBV7-9 and TRBJ2-7, with 7 bases lining up with TRBD2. Per germline, CDR1 SEHNR and CDR2 FQNEAQ (reference sequence). Trimming cost V 2 bases and J 3 bases; bases outside gene matches: 7. CDR3 length equals 15 residues. CDR3: CASSLSSGGGYEQYF. The CDR3 bases are TGTGCCAGCAGCTTATCTAGCGGTGGGGGCTACGAGCAGTACTTC.

Only a few counts were recorded for this clone. This CDR3 is CASRNAGGFNEKLFF. The CDR3 DNA is TGTGCCAGCAGAAATGCAGGGGGCTTTAATGAAAAACTGTTTTTT. The chain carries TRBV6-5 and TRBJ1-4; 8 positions match TRBD1. The germline V gene has CDR1 MNHEY and CDR2 SVGAGI. V shed 6 bases and J 4 bases; nucleotides not matched to a gene: 7. This CDR3 is built from 15 residues.

The V call is TRBV6-5, the J call TRBJ2-5; weak D call: TRBD2 (5 bases). Deletions cut 6 bases from V and 5 bases from J, with 13 bases between. This CDR3 is built from 13 residues. Per the germline V gene, CDR1 is MNHEY and CDR2 is SVGAGI. The CDR3 sequence: CASSRGMVETQYF. The CDR3 DNA reads as TGTGCCAGCAGCCGAGGGATGGTGGAGACCCAGTACTTC.

This clone has a handful of counts. The chain is built from TRBV6-5 and TRBJ2-7, with D tentatively TRBD1 or TRBD2 (5 bases each). The CDR3 length is 13 residues. Germline CDR1 and CDR2: MNHEY and SVGAGI. The V end lost 9 bases, the J end lost 2 bases, and 14 bases lay between the germline ends. CDR3 DNA: TGTGCCAGTTGGGGGTTACAAACCTACGAGCAGTACTTC. Its protein is CASWGLQTYEQYF.

This clone was detected only once. The rearrangement joins TRBV5-1 to TRBJ2-5; TRBD2 matches at 10 bases. Germline V gives CDR1 SGHRS, CDR2 YFSETQ. V lost 4 bases and J lost 5; bases outside the gene matches: 11. There are 16 residues in the CDR3. The CDR3 nucleotides are TGCGCCAGCAGCCAAACCCTAGCGGGAGTCCGGGAGACCCAGTACTTC. It is translated as CASSQTLAGVRETQYF.

V gene TRBV6-5 combines with J gene TRBJ2-7, with 13 positions matching TRBD2. The trim removed 2 bases at V and 2 bases at J, leaving 0 bases unmatched. The CDR3 has 15 residues. Germline-derived CDR1 and CDR2 are MNHEY and SVGAGI. The CDR3 bases are TGTGCCAGCAGTTACGGGACTAGCGGGACCTACGAGCAGTACTTC. This encodes CASSYGTSGTYEQYF.

This clone has only a few counts. This chain links TRBV28 with TRBJ2-7; 7 nucleotides align to TRBD2. Per the germline V gene, CDR1 is MDHEN and CDR2 is SYDVKM. CDR3 length equals 15 residues. Trimming took 6 bases from V and 6 from J; bases not matched to a gene: 14. CDR3 sequence reads: CASSPLERDVGEQYV. In DNA form, the CDR3 reads TGTGCCAGCAGCCCTCTGGAGCGGGACGTTGGCGAGCAGTACGTC.

This chain uses TRBV25-1 with TRBJ2-7; possibly TRBD2 for D (6 bases). The CDR3 is made up of 12 amino acids. V was cut by 4 bases and J by 3 bases, with 7 bases left in between. Germline V gene data show CDR1 as MGHDK and CDR2 as SYGVNS. The CDR3 reads CASSGGLYEQYF. The CDR3 DNA sequence: TGTGCCAGCAGTGGGGGACTCTACGAGCAGTACTTC.

J is TRBJ1-1 and V is TRBV7-8; D possibly corresponds to TRBD1 (6 bases). Germline CDR1 and CDR2: SGHVS and FQNEAQ. The CDR3 has 13 residues. V was cut by 1 base and J by 10 bases, with 13 bases left in between. This CDR3 is CASSLEWGRGAFF. The CDR3 coding sequence is TGTGCCAGCAGCTTAGAATGGGGCAGGGGAGCTTTCTTT.

This chain uses TRBV19 with TRBJ2-1; TRBD2 agrees at 9 bases. Germline CDR1 reads LNHDA; CDR2 reads SQIVND (reference sequence). The length of the CDR3 is 16 residues. The V gene end was trimmed by 5 bases and the J gene end by 8 bases; junction bases not matched to a gene: 13. CDR3 sequence: CASSRAYSGSRHEQFF. The CDR3, as DNA: TGTGCCAGTAGTCGCGCCTATAGCGGGAGTAGACATGAGCAGTTCTTC.

The chain links TRBV10-3 to TRBJ1-5; no clear D. The CDR3 totals 13 residues. The germline V and J ends were trimmed by 4 bases and 6 bases, with 10 bases remaining between them. Germline V gene sequence: CDR1 ENHRY, CDR2 SYGVKD. This CDR3 is CAISATSPQPQHF. DNA for the CDR3: TGTGCCATCAGTGCGACGTCCCCTCAGCCCCAGCATTTT.

The DNA for the CDR3 is TGTGCCGCCCGAGGGAGGGGGGTTGGCGAGCAGTACTTC. Its translation: CAARGRGVGEQYF. This chain joins TRBV19 and TRBJ2-7, with a possible D match to TRBD2 (7 bases). V dropped 11 bases and J dropped 6 bases, with 20 bases sitting between them. The germline V gene has CDR1 LNHDA and CDR2 SQIVND (reference sequence). The CDR3 totals 13 residues.

The rearrangement links TRBV27 to TRBJ1-6; D gene unclear. The V end was cut by 3 bases, the J end by 0 bases, with 6 bases between. Germline V lookup: CDR1 MNHEY, CDR2 SMNVEV (reference sequence). This CDR3 has 15 amino acids. The CDR3 sequence is CASSFGYSYNSPLHF. Here the CDR3 DNA reads TGTGCCAGCAGTTTCGGCTACTCCTATAATTCACCCCTCCACTTT.

The chain couples TRBV5-6 to TRBJ2-5; unclear D gene. The germline V gene has CDR1 SGHDT and CDR2 YYEEEE. With 4 bases removed from V and 3 bases from J, the gap between germline ends came to 7 bases. The CDR3 consists of 12 residues. The CDR3 sequence is CASSRYEETQYF. The CDR3 DNA reads as TGTGCCAGCAGCCGATACGAAGAGACCCAGTACTTC.